The 25 T cell receptor beta chains presented below share a single source sample, sequenced in a study of T cell responses to AZD1222 COVID-19 vaccine. Only in-frame clones appear in the TCRdb table, and some are missing; sequencing was by immunoSEQ multiplex PCR. In the table there are about 79,000 clones, about four fifths of which are singletons. The sequenced sample was peripheral blood, obtained 28 days after the second AZD1222 dose. These receptors were collected from an adult who received the AZD1222 COVID-19 vaccine.

The chain combines TRBV24-1 with TRBJ1-5; D uncertain. The CDR3 runs 16 residues. Germline V gives CDR1 KGHDR, CDR2 SFDVKD. Trimming stripped 3 bases from V and 0 bases from J, with 11 bases between. This CDR3 reads CATSDSDGYSNQPQHF. The CDR3 DNA follows: TGTGCCACCAGTGATAGCGACGGCTATAGCAATCAGCCCCAGCATTTT.

This clone appeared once. In DNA form, the CDR3 reads TGTGCCATCACCAGGGACAGGGATTACGAGCAGTACTTC. As protein: CAITRDRDYEQYF. V gene TRBV10-3 combines with J gene TRBJ2-7; the match to TRBD1 covers 9 bases. From germline, CDR1 is ENHRY and CDR2 SYGVKD. CDR3 length: 13 residues. Germline trimming cut 7 bases from V and 4 bases from J; bases unmatched to any gene: 5.

CDR3 DNA sequence: TGTGCCAGCAGTTACTCGGAGGGCCACTCTGGAAACACCATATATTTT. This translates into CASSYSEGHSGNTIYF. The chain joins TRBV6-5 to TRBJ1-3; D remains unclear. The CDR3 extends over 16 amino acids. Trimming cost V 0 bases and J 0 bases, with 9 bases left between them. Per germline, CDR1 MNHEY and CDR2 SVGAGI.

The J gene is TRBJ1-1, the V gene TRBV7-9; weak D call: TRBD1 (6 bases). Per the germline V gene, CDR1 is SEHNR and CDR2 is FQNEAQ (reference sequence). The V end was cut by 5 bases, the J end by 4 bases, with 14 bases between. The CDR3 runs to 14 residues. As DNA, the CDR3 is TGTGCCAGCAGCCGACCTAACAGGGCCACTGAAGCTTTCTTT. Its protein product is CASSRPNRATEAFF.

The chain joins TRBV28 to TRBJ1-5, with D uncertain. CDR3 length: 12 amino acids. Germline V lookup: CDR1 MDHEN, CDR2 SYDVKM. Trimming pared 2 bases from V and 9 bases from J, leaving 8 bases between. The CDR3: CASSLPQRPQHF. CDR3 in DNA: TGTGCCAGCAGTTTACCCCAACGGCCCCAGCATTTT.

The chain is built from TRBV7-9 and TRBJ2-1; 8 nucleotides align to TRBD1. J was trimmed by 0 bases and V by 3 bases; bases with no gene match: 1. Germline loops: CDR1 SEHNR, CDR2 FQNEAQ (reference sequence). CDR3 length: 15 amino acids. The DNA of the CDR3 is TGTGCCAGCAGCTTCGACAGGGGCTCCTACAATGAGCAGTTCTTC. This codes for CASSFDRGSYNEQFF.

This clone was observed once. The CDR3 region has the DNA TGTGCCAGTAGTACCATGGGGGGGAGTACTGAAGCTTTCTTT. Translation gives CASSTMGGSTEAFF. V is TRBV19 and J is TRBJ1-1, with D possibly matching TRBD1 (5 bases). The CDR3 totals 14 residues. Trimming took 4 bases from V and 5 from J, leaving 14 bases between them. Germline-derived CDR1 and CDR2 are LNHDA and SQIVND (reference sequence).

The rearrangement uses TRBV28 and TRBJ2-1; the match to TRBD2 covers 8 bases. The germline gives CDR1 MDHEN, CDR2 SYDVKM. Trimming cost V 7 bases and J 7 bases; bases outside gene matches: 15. The CDR3 contains 16 residues. CDR3 protein: CASKRPGGPPGNEQFF. CDR3 DNA: TGTGCCAGCAAAAGACCGGGAGGGCCTCCGGGGAATGAGCAGTTCTTC.

The CDR3 DNA reads TGTGCCAGCAGCGTAGCGGCGGGAGGGGGAGATACGCAGTATTTT. Translating gives CASSVAAGGGDTQYF. The chain is built from TRBV9 and TRBJ2-3, with 9 nucleotides matching TRBD2. V lost 0 bases and J lost 5; bases outside the gene matches: 4. The germline CDR1 and CDR2 sequences are SGDLS and YYNGEE. This CDR3 region has 15 residues.

CDR3 sequence (DNA): TGTGCCAGCAGGGCCGGGGGGGTTGCTTCTCTCGAAGGCTACACCTTC. This codes for CASRAGGVASLEGYTF. The chain recombines TRBV28 with TRBJ1-2; a possible D gene is TRBD1 (5 bases). Germline values: CDR1 MDHEN, CDR2 SYDVKM. V lost 6 bases to trimming and J lost 8 bases, with 25 bases between them. CDR3 length: 16 residues.

This chain links TRBV18 with TRBJ2-7; 8 bases align to TRBD2. Trimming took 3 bases from V and 2 from J; bases not matched to a gene: 12. Germline CDR1 is KGHSH and CDR2 is LQKENI. This CDR3 region has 17 residues. The CDR3, as DNA: TGTGCCAGCTCACCGCGTGAAAAGACTAGCGTTCCCTACGAGCAGTACTTC. Translated, it gives CASSPREKTSVPYEQYF.

This rearrangement joins TRBV3-1 (or the pseudogene TRBV3-2) to TRBJ1-1; unclear D gene. The CDR3 runs to 11 residues. Germline CDR1 LGHDT, CDR2 YNNKEL (reference sequence). With 6 bases removed from V and 8 bases from J, the gap between germline ends came to 10 bases. Here the CDR3 reads CASSMTGEAFF. In DNA, the CDR3 is TGTGCCAGCAGTATGACGGGGGAAGCTTTCTTT.

The J gene is TRBJ2-1, the V gene TRBV7-2; D is perhaps TRBD1 (6 bases). Trimming shortened V by 5 bases and J by 8 bases, and 19 bases separated the two germline ends. This CDR3 has 15 residues. CDR1 SGHTA and CDR2 FQGNSA come from the germline V gene. The CDR3 DNA reads as TGTGCCAGCAGCCCCCAGAGTGGGGGCCTCGATGAGCAGTTCTTC. Its protein is CASSPQSGGLDEQFF.

Only a few counts were recorded for this clone. The rearrangement uses TRBV20-1 and TRBJ1-2, with TRBD1 identical over 7 bases. J gave up 8 bases and V 7 bases, and 7 bases lay outside the gene matches. Germline V gene data show CDR1 as DFQATT and CDR2 as SNEGSKA (reference sequence). There are 11 residues in the CDR3. The CDR3 region is CSVGTETGYTF. The DNA of the CDR3 is TGCAGTGTCGGGACAGAAACGGGCTACACCTTC.

The gene calls are TRBV28 and TRBJ1-2; TRBD1 agrees at 8 bases. Looked up from germline, CDR1 is MDHEN and CDR2 is SYDVKM. The CDR3 extends over 17 amino acids. V was clipped by 5 bases and J by 4 bases; unmatched bases: 15. CDR3 sequence: CASSPRPLDREGYGYTF. As DNA, the CDR3 is TGTGCCAGCAGTCCGCGCCCTTTGGACAGGGAGGGCTATGGCTACACCTTC.

V gene TRBV4-1 combines with J gene TRBJ1-5; D gene unclear. The germline V and J ends were trimmed by 4 bases and 3 bases, with 16 bases remaining between them. The CDR3 has 16 amino acids. Germline V gene data show CDR1 as MGHRA and CDR2 as YSYEKL. DNA of the CDR3: TGCGCCAGCAGCCCCCGGGCCCCAGCTAACAATCAGCCCCAGCATTTT. Translated, it gives CASSPRAPANNQPQHF.

This chain uses TRBV6-2 or TRBV6-3 with TRBJ1-1; 10 nucleotides align to TRBD1. J was trimmed by 5 bases and V by 2 bases; bases with no gene match: 2. Per the germline V gene, CDR1 is MNHEY and CDR2 is SVGEGT. The CDR3 sequence is 14 residues long. The CDR3 DNA sequence: TGTGCCAGCAGTTACGGGACAGGGGTGACTGAAGCTTTCTTT. It specifies CASSYGTGVTEAFF.

As DNA, the CDR3 is TGTGCCAGCAGCTCTAGACAGGGGGCCTCCAATCAGCCCCAGCATTTT. Protein sequence: CASSSRQGASNQPQHF. This chain uses TRBV7-8 with TRBJ1-5, with 10 bases that match TRBD1. V shed 4 bases and J 3 bases; nucleotides not matched to a gene: 6. CDR3 length equals 16 residues. The germline V gene encodes CDR1 SGHVS and CDR2 FQNEAQ.

The V gene is TRBV10-3, the J gene TRBJ2-1; TRBD2 might be the D (5 bases). The V and J ends lost 2 bases and 6 bases respectively, with 11 bases between them. Germline CDR1 is ENHRY and CDR2 is SYGVKD. The CDR3 contains 14 residues. CDR3 bases: TGTGCCATCAGTGAGATGGAGGCTCTCAATGAGCAGTTCTTC. Translation: CAISEMEALNEQFF.

This chain links TRBV6-2 or TRBV6-3 with TRBJ2-3, with D perhaps assigned TRBD1 or TRBD2 (5 bases each). Trimming left V 1 base short and J 0 bases short, with 23 bases between. Germline assignment: CDR1 MNHEY and CDR2 SVGEGT. This CDR3 contains 20 residues. The CDR3 here is CASSYWFEGKSGWSTDTQYF. The DNA of the CDR3 is TGTGCCAGCAGTTACTGGTTTGAGGGGAAGTCAGGATGGAGCACAGATACGCAGTATTTT.

The genes are TRBV18 and TRBJ1-5; TRBD1 is a possible D gene (5 bases). Per the germline V gene, CDR1 is KGHSH and CDR2 is LQKENI. This CDR3 has 17 residues. The V and J ends lost 3 bases and 7 bases respectively, with 22 bases between them. The CDR3, as DNA: TGTGCCAGCTCACCCCGGGCGGGGGAGCCCCCCAGACAGCCCCAGCATTTT. Translating gives CASSPRAGEPPRQPQHF. The entire variable domain, with the rest obtained from reference TRBV18 and TRBJ1-5, is as follows: NAGVMQNPRHLVRRRGQEARLRCSPMKGHSHVYWYRQLPEEGLKFMVYLQKENIIDESGMPKERFSAEFPKEGPSILRIQQVVRGDSAAYFCASSPRAGEPPRQPQHFGDGTRLSIL.

The V and J genes are TRBV19 and TRBJ1-6, with TRBD1 matching 12 bases. The CDR3 covers 15 residues. Germline-derived CDR1 and CDR2 are LNHDA and SQIVND (reference sequence). J lost 10 bases, V lost 5 bases, and 6 bases had no gene match. CDR3 amino acids: CASSPRDRGQSPLHF. CDR3 in DNA: TGTGCCAGTAGTCCACGGGACAGGGGGCAATCACCCCTCCACTTT.

V is TRBV6-2 or TRBV6-3 and J is TRBJ1-1; D ambiguous. The CDR3 runs 13 residues. Looked up from germline, CDR1 is MNHEY and CDR2 is SVGEGT. The V and J ends lost 2 bases and 4 bases respectively, with 8 bases between them. The CDR3 sequence: CASSYRVGTEAFF. Written as DNA, the CDR3 is TGTGCCAGCAGTTACAGGGTTGGCACTGAAGCTTTCTTT.

The CDR3, as DNA: TGTGCCAGCAGCCAATCACTAGCGGCTAACAATGAGCAGTTCTTC. Its translation: CASSQSLAANNEQFF. The chain couples TRBV4-2 to TRBJ2-1; 8 bases line up with TRBD2. The junction had 5 bases not matched to a gene; V was cut back by 2 bases and J by 5 bases. This CDR3 is 15 amino acids long. The V gene's germline CDR1 is LGHNA and CDR2 YNFKEQ.

The chain uses TRBV10-3 and TRBJ2-1; TRBD1 matches at 7 bases. The germline V gene encodes CDR1 ENHRY and CDR2 SYGVKD. J lost 7 bases, V lost 5 bases, and 11 bases had no gene match. This CDR3 is 15 amino acids long. In DNA, the CDR3 is TGTGCCATCAGTCCCGACAGGGAGAGTAGGAATGAGCAGTTCTTC. Amino acid sequence: CAISPDRESRNEQFF.